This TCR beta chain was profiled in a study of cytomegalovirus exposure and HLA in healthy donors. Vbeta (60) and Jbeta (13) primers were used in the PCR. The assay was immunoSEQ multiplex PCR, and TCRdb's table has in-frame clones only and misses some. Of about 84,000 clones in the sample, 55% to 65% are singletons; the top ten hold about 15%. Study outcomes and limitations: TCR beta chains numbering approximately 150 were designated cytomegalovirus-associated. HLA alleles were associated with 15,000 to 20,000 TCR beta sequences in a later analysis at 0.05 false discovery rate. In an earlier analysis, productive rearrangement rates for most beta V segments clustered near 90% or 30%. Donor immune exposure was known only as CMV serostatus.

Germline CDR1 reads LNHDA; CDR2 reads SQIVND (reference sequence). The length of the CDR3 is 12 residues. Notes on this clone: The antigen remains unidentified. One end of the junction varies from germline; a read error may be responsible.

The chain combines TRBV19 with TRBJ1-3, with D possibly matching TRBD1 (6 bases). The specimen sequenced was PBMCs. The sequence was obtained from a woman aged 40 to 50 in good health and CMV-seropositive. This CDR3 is CASSHDRRGRVF. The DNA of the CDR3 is TGTGCCAGTAGTCACGACAGGCGCGGACGAGTTTTT.